This TCR beta chain was observed in a study of CD8 T cells in Susac syndrome. An input of roughly 0.5 to 1 ug of RNA was subjected to reverse transcription using random hexamers. TCRdb used MiXCR to reprocess the immunoSEQ multiplex PCR reads, holding one entry per CDR3 protein. The repertoire holds around 130,000 distinct CDR3 sequences, with 94% as singletons. CDR1 and CDR2 from the germline V gene are SGHTA and FQGTGA. This CDR3 has 14 amino acids. V lost 4 bases to trimming and J lost 6 bases, with 14 bases between them. The chain links TRBV7-3 to TRBJ2-3; D possibly corresponds to TRBD1 (6 bases). The source material was CD4+ T cells from PBMCs. The TCR was taken from a human donor in good health. This CDR3 reads CASSYRTVFDTQYF. In DNA form, the CDR3 reads TGTGCCAGCAGCTATAGGACAGTTTTTGATACGCAGTATTTT. The full variable domain, completed using reference TRBV7-3 and TRBJ2-3, is GAGVSQTPSNKVTEKGKYVELRCDPISGHTALYWYRQSLGQGPEFLIYFQGTGAADDSGLPNDRFFAVRPEGSVSTLKIQRTERGDSAVYLCASSYRTVFDTQYFGPGTRLTVL.